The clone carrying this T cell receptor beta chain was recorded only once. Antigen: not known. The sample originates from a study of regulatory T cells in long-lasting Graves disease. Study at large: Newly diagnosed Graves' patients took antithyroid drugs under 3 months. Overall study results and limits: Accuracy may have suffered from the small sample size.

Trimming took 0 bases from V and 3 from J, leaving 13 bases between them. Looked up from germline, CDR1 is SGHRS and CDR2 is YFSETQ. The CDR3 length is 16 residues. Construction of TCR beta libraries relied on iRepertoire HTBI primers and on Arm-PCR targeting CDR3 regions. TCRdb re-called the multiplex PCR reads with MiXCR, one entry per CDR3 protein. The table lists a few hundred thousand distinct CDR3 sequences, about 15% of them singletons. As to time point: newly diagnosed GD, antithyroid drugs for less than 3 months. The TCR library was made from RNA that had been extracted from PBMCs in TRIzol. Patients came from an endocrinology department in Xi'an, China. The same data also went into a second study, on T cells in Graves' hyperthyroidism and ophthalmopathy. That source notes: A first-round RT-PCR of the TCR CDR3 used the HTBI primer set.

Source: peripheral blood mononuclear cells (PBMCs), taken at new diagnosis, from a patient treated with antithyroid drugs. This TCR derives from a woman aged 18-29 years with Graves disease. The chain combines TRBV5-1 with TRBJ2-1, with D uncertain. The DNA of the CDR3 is TGCGCCAGCAGCTTGGGAGGCGAGCGTGTCTACAATGAGCAGTTCTTC. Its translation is CASSLGGERVYNEQFF.